Below, 11 T cell receptor beta chains from the same sample are listed, as sequenced in a study of control samples from healthy donors and cancer patients. Data came from immunoSEQ multiplex PCR; TCRdb stores just in-frame clones and leaves some out. This sample has approximately 100,000 clones, with around nine tenths found just once. Source material: blood. The receptors derive from a man aged 30-40 years in good health.

The chain is built from TRBV25-1 and TRBJ2-7, with 12 positions matching TRBD2. The V gene's germline CDR1 is MGHDK and CDR2 SYGVNS. This CDR3 comprises 17 residues. Trimming took 5 bases from V and 7 from J; bases not matched to a gene: 15. CDR3 sequence (DNA): TGTGCCAGCAGTCCAAACCCCAGCGGGCTAGCGGGAGGGGAGCAGTACTTC. Protein sequence: CASSPNPSGLAGGEQYF.

V and J are TRBV12-3 or TRBV12-4 and TRBJ1-1; D call uncertain. The CDR3 consists of 13 residues. The V and J ends lost 4 bases and 4 bases respectively, with 10 bases between them. The chain's CDR3 is CASSSLQSTEAFF. The CDR3 region has the DNA TGTGCCAGCAGTTCCCTACAGAGCACTGAAGCTTTCTTT.

This chain uses TRBV24-1 with TRBJ2-1, with 7 bases matching TRBD1. J lost 13 bases, V lost 4 bases, and 9 bases had no gene match. In germline, CDR1 is KGHDR, CDR2 SFDVKD. This CDR3 has 13 residues. CDR3 sequence: CATSEPDRVEQFF. Here the CDR3 DNA reads TGTGCCACCAGTGAACCCGACAGGGTTGAACAGTTCTTC.

The chain is built from TRBV27 and TRBJ2-1, with 8 nucleotides matching TRBD2. Germline V gene sequence: CDR1 MNHEY, CDR2 SMNVEV (reference sequence). With V trimmed by 8 bases and J by 4 bases, 10 bases remained unmatched. The CDR3 runs 15 residues. CDR3 DNA sequence: TGTGCCAGCGCCGTTTTAGCGGGGACTTACAATGAGCAGTTCTTC. Amino acids: CASAVLAGTYNEQFF.

The CDR3 spells CASSGNRGYYGYTF. CDR3 in DNA: TGTGCCAGCAGTGGGAACAGGGGGTACTATGGCTACACCTTC. The V and J genes are TRBV2 and TRBJ1-2; 8 nucleotides match TRBD1. J was trimmed by 3 bases and V by 4 bases; bases with no gene match: 4. The germline V gene has CDR1 SNHLY and CDR2 FYNNEI. The CDR3 runs 14 residues.

The chain links TRBV9 to TRBJ2-7, with TRBD1 matching over 10 bases. Trimming cost V 0 bases and J 4 bases; bases outside gene matches: 7. CDR1 and CDR2 (germline): SGDLS, YYNGEE. The CDR3 extends over 16 amino acids. The CDR3 DNA sequence: TGTGCCAGCAGCGTAGGATTAGGGACAGGGGCATACGAGCAGTACTTC. Protein sequence: CASSVGLGTGAYEQYF.

The J gene is TRBJ2-7, the V gene TRBV24-1; the D call may be TRBD1 or TRBD2 (5 bases each). CDR1 is KGHDR, CDR2 SFDVKD, per germline. Trimming cost V 4 bases and J 0 bases, with 9 bases left between them. The CDR3 sequence is 14 residues long. Written as DNA, the CDR3 is TGTGCCACCAGTGACCGGGGACCCTCCTACGAGCAGTACTTC. Translated, it gives CATSDRGPSYEQYF.

The CDR3 sequence: CASSVRQGHTRFF. The CDR3 DNA sequence: TGTGCCAGCAGCGTACGACAAGGACACACCCGGTTCTTC. The chain joins TRBV21-1 to TRBJ2-1; no DNA check was done on the table's D call, TRBD1. TRBV21-1 is shown as a pseudogene. This CDR3 comprises 13 residues.

V and J are TRBV28 and TRBJ1-5, with D maybe TRBD1 (5 bases). This CDR3 comprises 15 residues. The V gene lost 3 bases and the J gene lost 5 bases, with 14 bases spanning the gap. Germline lookup yields CDR1 MDHEN and CDR2 SYDVKM. DNA for the CDR3: TGTGCCAGCAGTTTCTTATTGGGGGTTCATCAGCCCCAGCATTTT. It translates to CASSFLLGVHQPQHF.

The rearrangement uses TRBV5-4 and TRBJ2-6; D is unresolved. The V end was cut by 2 bases, the J end by 0 bases, with 9 bases between. The CDR3 contains 16 residues. The germline CDR1 and CDR2 sequences are SGHNT and YYREEE (reference sequence). The CDR3 loop is CASSFRRSSGANVLTF. The CDR3 DNA follows: TGTGCCAGCAGCTTTCGGCGGTCCTCTGGGGCCAACGTCCTGACTTTC. The full variable domain, rest sourced from reference TRBV5-4 and TRBJ2-6, is ETGVTQSPTHLIKTRGQQVTLRCSSQSGHNTVSWYQQALGQGPQFIFQYYREEENGRGNFPPRFSGLQFPNYSSELNVNALELDDSALYLCASSFRRSSGANVLTFGAGSRLTVL.

V is TRBV24-1 and J is TRBJ2-7, with D perhaps TRBD2 (5 bases). This CDR3 is built from 15 residues. The germline V and J ends were trimmed by 5 bases and 5 bases, with 18 bases remaining between them. CDR1 is KGHDR and CDR2 is SFDVKD in the germline V gene. In DNA form, the CDR3 reads TGTGCCACCAGTGGCAATTTTGGGGAGTCGAACGAGCAGTACTTC. It encodes CATSGNFGESNEQYF.